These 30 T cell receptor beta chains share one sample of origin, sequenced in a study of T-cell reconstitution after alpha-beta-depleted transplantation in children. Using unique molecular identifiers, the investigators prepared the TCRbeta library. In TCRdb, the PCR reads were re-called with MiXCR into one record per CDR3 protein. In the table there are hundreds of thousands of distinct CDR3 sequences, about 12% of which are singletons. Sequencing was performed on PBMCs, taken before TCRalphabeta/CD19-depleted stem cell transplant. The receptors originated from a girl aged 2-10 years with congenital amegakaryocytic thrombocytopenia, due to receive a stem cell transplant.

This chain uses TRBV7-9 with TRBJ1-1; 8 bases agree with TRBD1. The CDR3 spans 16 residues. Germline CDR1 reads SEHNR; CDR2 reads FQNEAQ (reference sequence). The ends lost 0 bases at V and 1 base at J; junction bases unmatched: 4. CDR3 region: CASSLAVGTGNTEAFF. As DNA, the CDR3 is TGTGCCAGCAGCTTAGCCGTAGGGACAGGGAACACTGAAGCTTTCTTT.

The CDR3 DNA follows: TGTGCCAGCAGCTTACGGGCGGCGGGCCAGTTTTCTGCCTACAATGAGCAGTTCTTC. Protein sequence: CASSLRAAGQFSAYNEQFF. This chain connects TRBV7-6 to TRBJ2-1; D possibly corresponds to TRBD2 (5 bases). The V gene lost 2 bases and the J gene lost 2 bases, with 22 bases spanning the gap. The CDR3 length is 19 residues. The germline gives CDR1 SGHVS, CDR2 FNYEAQ.

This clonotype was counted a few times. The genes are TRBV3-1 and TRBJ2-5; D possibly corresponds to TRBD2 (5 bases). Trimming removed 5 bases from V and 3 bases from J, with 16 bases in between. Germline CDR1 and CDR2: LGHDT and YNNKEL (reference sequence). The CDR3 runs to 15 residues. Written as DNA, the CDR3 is TGTGCCAGCAGCATTCCCGGACTGAAGGAAGAGACCCAGTACTTC. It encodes CASSIPGLKEETQYF.

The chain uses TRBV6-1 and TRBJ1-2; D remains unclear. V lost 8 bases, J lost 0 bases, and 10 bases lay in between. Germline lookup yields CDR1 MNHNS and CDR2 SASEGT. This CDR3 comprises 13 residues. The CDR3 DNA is TGTGCCAGCCGAAGGGTACCTAACTATGGCTACACCTTC. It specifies CASRRVPNYGYTF.

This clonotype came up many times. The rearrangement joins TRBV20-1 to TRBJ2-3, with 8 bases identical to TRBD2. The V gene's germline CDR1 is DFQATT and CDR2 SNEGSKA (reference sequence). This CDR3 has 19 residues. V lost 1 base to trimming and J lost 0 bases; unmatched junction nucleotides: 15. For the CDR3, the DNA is TGCAGTGCTAGAGTAGAACAAATACAAAAGCGGGAGAGCACAGATACGCAGTATTTT. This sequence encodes CSARVEQIQKRESTDTQYF.

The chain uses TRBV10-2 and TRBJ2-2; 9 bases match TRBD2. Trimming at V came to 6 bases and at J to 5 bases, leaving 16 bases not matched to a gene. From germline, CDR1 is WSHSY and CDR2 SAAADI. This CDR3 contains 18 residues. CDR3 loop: CASRVSSGRSLETGELFF. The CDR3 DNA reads TGCGCCAGCAGAGTTTCGAGCGGGAGGTCCCTTGAGACCGGGGAGCTGTTTTTT.

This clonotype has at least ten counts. CDR3 region: CSVRWESSLDEYF. CDR3 bases: TGCAGCGTTCGGTGGGAGTCCTCACTTGACGAATATTTT. This chain uses TRBV29-1 with TRBJ2-3; perhaps TRBD2 as D (5 bases). V was shortened by 5 bases and J by 15 bases, with 24 bases between the two germline ends. CDR1 and CDR2 (germline): SQVTM, ANQGSEA. The length of the CDR3 is 13 residues.

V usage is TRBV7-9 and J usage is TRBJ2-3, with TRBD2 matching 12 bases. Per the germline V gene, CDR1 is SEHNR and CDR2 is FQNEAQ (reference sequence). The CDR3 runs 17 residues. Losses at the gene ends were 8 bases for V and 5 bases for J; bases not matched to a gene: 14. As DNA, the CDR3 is TGTGCCAGCCTTTCTCCCCTGCCTAGCGGGAGGGAAGATACGCAGTATTTT. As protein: CASLSPLPSGREDTQYF.

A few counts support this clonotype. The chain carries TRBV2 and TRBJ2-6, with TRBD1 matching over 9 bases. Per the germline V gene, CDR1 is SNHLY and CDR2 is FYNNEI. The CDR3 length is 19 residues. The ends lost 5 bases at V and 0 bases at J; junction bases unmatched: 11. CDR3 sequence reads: CASSFIATGGSSGANVLTF. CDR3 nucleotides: TGTGCCAGCAGTTTTATCGCGACAGGGGGTAGCTCTGGGGCCAACGTCCTGACTTTC.

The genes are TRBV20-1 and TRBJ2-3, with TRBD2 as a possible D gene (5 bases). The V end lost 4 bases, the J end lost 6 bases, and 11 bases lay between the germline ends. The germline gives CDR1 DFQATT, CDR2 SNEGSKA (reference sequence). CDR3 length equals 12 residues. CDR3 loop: CSATRGYDTQYF. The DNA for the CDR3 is TGCAGTGCTACTCGAGGGTACGATACGCAGTATTTT.

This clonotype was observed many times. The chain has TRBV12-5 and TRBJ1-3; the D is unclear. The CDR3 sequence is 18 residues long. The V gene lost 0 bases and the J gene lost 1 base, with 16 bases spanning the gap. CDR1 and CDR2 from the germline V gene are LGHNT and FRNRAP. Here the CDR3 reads CASGLVFRPGRSGNTIYF. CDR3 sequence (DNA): TGTGCTAGTGGTTTGGTATTTCGCCCCGGGAGATCTGGAAACACCATATATTTT.

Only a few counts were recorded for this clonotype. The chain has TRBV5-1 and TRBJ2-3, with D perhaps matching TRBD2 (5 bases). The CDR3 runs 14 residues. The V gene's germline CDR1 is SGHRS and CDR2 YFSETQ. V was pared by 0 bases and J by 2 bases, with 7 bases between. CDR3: CASSLVRATDTQYF. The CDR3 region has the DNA TGCGCCAGCAGCTTGGTGCGGGCCACAGATACGCAGTATTTT.

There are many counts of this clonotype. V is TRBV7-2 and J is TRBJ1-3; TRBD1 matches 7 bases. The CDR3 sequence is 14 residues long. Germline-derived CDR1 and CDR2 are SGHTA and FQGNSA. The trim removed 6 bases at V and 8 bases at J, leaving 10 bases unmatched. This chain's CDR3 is CASRITGELDTIYF. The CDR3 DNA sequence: TGTGCCAGCAGGATAACAGGGGAGCTTGACACCATATATTTT.

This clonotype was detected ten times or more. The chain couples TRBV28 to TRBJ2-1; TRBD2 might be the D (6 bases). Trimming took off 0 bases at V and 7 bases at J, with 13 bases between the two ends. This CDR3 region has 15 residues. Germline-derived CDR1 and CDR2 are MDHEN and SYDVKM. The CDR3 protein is CASSLWATRGNEQFF. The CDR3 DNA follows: TGTGCCAGCAGTTTATGGGCGACTAGAGGTAATGAGCAGTTCTTC.

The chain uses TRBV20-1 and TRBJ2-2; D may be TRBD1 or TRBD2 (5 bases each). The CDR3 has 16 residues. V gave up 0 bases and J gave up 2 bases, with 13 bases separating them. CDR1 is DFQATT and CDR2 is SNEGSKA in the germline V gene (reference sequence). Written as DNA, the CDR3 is TGCAGTGCTAGAGATCTACGAGGGGCTAACACCGGGGAGCTGTTTTTT. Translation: CSARDLRGANTGELFF.

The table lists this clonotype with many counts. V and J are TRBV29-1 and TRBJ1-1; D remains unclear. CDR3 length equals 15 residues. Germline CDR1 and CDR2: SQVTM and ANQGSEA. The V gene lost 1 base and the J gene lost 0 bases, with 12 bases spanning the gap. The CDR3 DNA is TGCAGCGTTGAAGCCTTCACAGAGCTGAACACTGAAGCTTTCTTT. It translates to CSVEAFTELNTEAFF.

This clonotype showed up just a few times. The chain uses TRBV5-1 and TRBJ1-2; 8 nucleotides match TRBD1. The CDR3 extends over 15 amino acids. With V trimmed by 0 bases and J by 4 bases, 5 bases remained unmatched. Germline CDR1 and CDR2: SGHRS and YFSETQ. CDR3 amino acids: CASSLESTGGYGYTF. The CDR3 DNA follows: TGCGCCAGCAGCTTGGAATCAACAGGGGGCTATGGCTACACCTTC.

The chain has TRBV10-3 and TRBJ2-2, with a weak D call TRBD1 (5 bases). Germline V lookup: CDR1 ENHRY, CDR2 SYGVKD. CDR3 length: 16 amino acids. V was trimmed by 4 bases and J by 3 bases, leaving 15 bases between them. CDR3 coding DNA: TGTGCCATCAGTGCCGGGCCCCCCAGGGACACCGGGGAGCTGTTTTTT. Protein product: CAISAGPPRDTGELFF.

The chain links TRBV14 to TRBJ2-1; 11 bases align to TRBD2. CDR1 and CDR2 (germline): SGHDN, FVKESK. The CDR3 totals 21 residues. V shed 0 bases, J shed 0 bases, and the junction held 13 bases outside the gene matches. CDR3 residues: CASSQENREPSGRSSYNEQFF. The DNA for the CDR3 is TGTGCCAGCAGCCAAGAAAACAGGGAACCTAGCGGGAGGAGCTCCTACAATGAGCAGTTCTTC.

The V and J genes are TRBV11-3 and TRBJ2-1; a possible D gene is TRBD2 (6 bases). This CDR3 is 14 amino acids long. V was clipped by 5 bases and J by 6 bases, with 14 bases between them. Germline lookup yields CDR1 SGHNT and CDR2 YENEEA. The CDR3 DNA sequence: TGTGCCAGCAGCCCGGGCGGGATTCTCAATGAGCAGTTCTTC. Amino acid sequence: CASSPGGILNEQFF.

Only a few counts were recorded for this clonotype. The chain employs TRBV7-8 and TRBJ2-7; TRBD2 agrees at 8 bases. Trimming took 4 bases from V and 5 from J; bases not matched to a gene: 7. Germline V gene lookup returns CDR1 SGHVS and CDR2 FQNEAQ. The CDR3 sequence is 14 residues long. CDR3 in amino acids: CASSWSGSFDEQYF. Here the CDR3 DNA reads TGTGCCAGCAGCTGGAGCGGGAGCTTCGACGAGCAGTACTTC.

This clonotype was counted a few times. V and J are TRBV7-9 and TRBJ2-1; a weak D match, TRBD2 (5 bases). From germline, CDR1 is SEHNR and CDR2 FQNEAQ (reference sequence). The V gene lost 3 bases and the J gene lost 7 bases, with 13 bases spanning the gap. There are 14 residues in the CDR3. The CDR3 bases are TGTGCCAGCAGCTTCCCCCTAGCAACAAATGAGCAGTTCTTC. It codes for CASSFPLATNEQFF.

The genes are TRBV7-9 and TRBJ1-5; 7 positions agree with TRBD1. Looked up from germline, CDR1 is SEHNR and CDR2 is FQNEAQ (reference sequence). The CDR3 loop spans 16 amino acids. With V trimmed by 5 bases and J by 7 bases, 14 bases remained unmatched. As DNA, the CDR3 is TGTGCCAGCAGCCCACCGGGACCTACCAGGGGGCAGCCCCAGCATTTT. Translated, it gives CASSPPGPTRGQPQHF.

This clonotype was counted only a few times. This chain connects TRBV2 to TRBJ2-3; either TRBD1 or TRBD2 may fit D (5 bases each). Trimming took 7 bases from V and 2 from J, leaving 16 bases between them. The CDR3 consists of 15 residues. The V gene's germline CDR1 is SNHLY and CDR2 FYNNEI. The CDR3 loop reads CASNPGRRSTDTQYF. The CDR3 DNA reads TGTGCCAGCAACCCGGGACGGAGGTCCACAGATACGCAGTATTTT. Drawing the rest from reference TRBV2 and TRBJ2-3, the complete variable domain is EPEVTQTPSHQVTQMGQEVILRCVPISNHLYFYWYRQILGQKVEFLVSFYNNEISEKSEIFDDQFSVERPDGSNFTLKIRSTKLEDSAMYFCASNPGRRSTDTQYFGPGTRLTVL.

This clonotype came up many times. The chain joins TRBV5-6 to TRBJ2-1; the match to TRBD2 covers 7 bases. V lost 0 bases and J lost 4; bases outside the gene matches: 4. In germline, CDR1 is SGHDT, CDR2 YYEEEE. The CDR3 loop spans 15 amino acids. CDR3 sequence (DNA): TGTGCCAGCAGCTTGGATCTAGCGGAATACAATGAGCAGTTCTTC. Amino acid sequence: CASSLDLAEYNEQFF. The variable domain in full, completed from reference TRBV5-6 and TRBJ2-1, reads DAGVTQSPTHLIKTRGQQVTLRCSPKSGHDTVSWYQQALGQGPQFIFQYYEEEERQRGNFPDRFSGHQFPNYSSELNVNALLLGDSALYLCASSLDLAEYNEQFFGPGTRLTVL.

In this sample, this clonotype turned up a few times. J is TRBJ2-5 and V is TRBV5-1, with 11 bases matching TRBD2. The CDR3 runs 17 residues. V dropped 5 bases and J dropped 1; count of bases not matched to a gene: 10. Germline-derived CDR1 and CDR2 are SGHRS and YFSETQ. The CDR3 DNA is TGCGCCAGCAGTCCGGGACTAGCGGAAAGCCTCCAAGAGACCCAGTACTTC. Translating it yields CASSPGLAESLQETQYF. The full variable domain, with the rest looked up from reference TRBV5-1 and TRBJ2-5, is KAGVTQTPRYLIKTRGQQVTLSCSPISGHRSVSWYQQTPGQGLQFLFEYFSETQRNKGNFPGRFSGRQFSNSRSEMNVSTLELGDSALYLCASSPGLAESLQETQYFGPGTRLLVL.

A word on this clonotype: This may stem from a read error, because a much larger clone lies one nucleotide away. CDR3 in DNA: TGTGCCAGCAGCCTTGAGGTGATGGCTTTCTTT. Protein sequence: CASSLEVMAFF. The chain carries TRBV12-3 or TRBV12-4 and TRBJ1-1; D not certain. The V end was cut by 6 bases, the J end by 11 bases, with 13 bases between. The length of the CDR3 is 11 residues.

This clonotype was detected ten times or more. The CDR3 here is CSASSSEETQYF. The CDR3 coding sequence is TGCAGTGCTAGTTCCAGCGAGGAGACCCAGTACTTC. V usage is TRBV20-1 and J usage is TRBJ2-5; D is undetermined. Deletions cut 3 bases from V and 5 bases from J, with 10 bases between. CDR3 length equals 12 residues. Germline values: CDR1 DFQATT, CDR2 SNEGSKA (reference sequence).

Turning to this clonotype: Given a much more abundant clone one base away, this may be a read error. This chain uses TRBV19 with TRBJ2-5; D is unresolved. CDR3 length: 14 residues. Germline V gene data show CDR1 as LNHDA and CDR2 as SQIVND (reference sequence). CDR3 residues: CASRSGRTQVTQYF. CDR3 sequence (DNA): TGTGCCAGTAGGAGTGGAAGAACACAAGTGACCCAGTACTTC.

CDR3 in amino acids: CSVERGVAGGPDTQYF. The CDR3 DNA follows: TGCAGCGTTGAGCGGGGAGTAGCGGGAGGCCCAGATACGCAGTATTTT. This chain links TRBV29-1 with TRBJ2-3; 10 positions match TRBD2. This CDR3 comprises 16 residues. Germline CDR1 SQVTM, CDR2 ANQGSEA. V shed 3 bases, J shed 4 bases, and the junction held 10 bases outside the gene matches.